Listed below are T cell receptor beta chains from one sample, sequenced in a study of metastatic and nonmetastatic thyroid tumors. MiXCR re-clonotyped the PCR reads for TCRdb. Of about 49,000 clones listed, 20% to 25% are singletons. Material for sequencing was blood. These receptors originate from a female donor with papillary thyroid cancer or a benign thyroid nodule (not recorded which). Some clones in this sample may be carry-over from other donors' samples. The CDR3 runs from the conserved cysteine through the conserved F or W. The order of the fields is J gene, V gene, clone size, D gene, CDR3 DNA, CDR3 protein. D genes are given only for firm matches. Only part of the rows carry a size: once, few, many, or a class if the clone is expanded.

TRBJ1-4,TRBV5-1,many,-,TGCGCCAGCAGCTTACCTGGCTTGAGTGCTAATGAAAAACTGTTTTTT,CASSLPGLSANEKLFF
TRBJ1-1,TRBV6-1,many,-,TGTGCCAGCAGTGAGGGGGCGATAACTGAAGCTTTCTTT,CASSEGAITEAFF
TRBJ2-5,TRBV4-2,many,TRBD2,TGTGCCAGCAGACTTAGCGGGAGGCCCCAAGAGACCCAGTACTTC,CASRLSGRPQETQYF
TRBJ1-1,TRBV14,many,-,TGTGCCAGCAGCCAAGATATGGGGATGAACACTGAAGCTTTCTTT,CASSQDMGMNTEAFF
TRBJ2-7,TRBV5-5,few,-,TGTGCCAGCAGCTTGGAGTTAGCTGGGGTTCGGGAGGAGCAGTACTTC,CASSLELAGVREEQYF
TRBJ2-4,TRBV12-3/TRBV12-4,many,-,TGTGCCAGCAGGCCTAGCGCCAAAAACATTCAGTACTTC,CASRPSAKNIQYF
TRBJ1-2,TRBV10-3,many,-,TGTGCCATCAGTGAGTCGCCTGGGGGCTACACCTTC,CAISESPGGYTF
TRBJ2-7,TRBV2,-,TRBD2,TGTGCCATCAGTGCTAGCGGGAGGAGCTCCGACGAGCAGTACTTC,CAISASGRSSDEQYF
TRBJ2-1,TRBV28,many,-,TGTGCCAGCAGCCCGAGTGACGGGCGGAATGAGCAGTTCTTC,CASSPSDGRNEQFF
TRBJ2-7,TRBV20-1,many,TRBD2,TGCAGTGCTAGGGAGGCGGGGGGCCTAAGCGAGCAGTACTTC,CSAREAGGLSEQYF
TRBJ2-7,TRBV10-3,many,-,TGTGCCATCAGTGAGTCGGGACGGTTCTCCTACGAGCAGTACTTC,CAISESGRFSYEQYF
TRBJ1-5,TRBV6-1,-,-,TGTGCCAGCAGTGACTATAGCAATCAGCACAAGCATTTT,CASSDYSNQHKHF